This record looks at one TCR beta chain sequence and its context. This sample is part of a study of patients and donors after allogeneic stem cell transplantation. CDR3 length: 15 amino acids. The germline V gene has CDR1 SGHTA and CDR2 FQGTGA. Unmatched junction bases numbered 9, after V lost 5 bases and J lost 3 bases. Using its own MiXCR run on the RT-PCR reads, TCRdb lists one record per CDR3 protein. The sample holds 150,000 to 250,000 distinct CDR3 sequences, around two fifths seen once. The origin of this receptor is a human donor who was either an allogeneic HSCT recipient or a stem cell or donor lymphocyte infusion donor (not recorded which). It is not recorded whose cells these are; they may come from a transplant donor. The rearrangement uses TRBV7-3 and TRBJ1-1, with 7 bases that match TRBD1. The specimen sequenced was blood, either unsorted or a sorted T cell fraction (not recorded which). CDR3 coding DNA: TGTGCCAGCAGCAGAGGGGACAGCGCCGACACTGAAGCTTTCTTT. As protein: CASSRGDSADTEAFF.